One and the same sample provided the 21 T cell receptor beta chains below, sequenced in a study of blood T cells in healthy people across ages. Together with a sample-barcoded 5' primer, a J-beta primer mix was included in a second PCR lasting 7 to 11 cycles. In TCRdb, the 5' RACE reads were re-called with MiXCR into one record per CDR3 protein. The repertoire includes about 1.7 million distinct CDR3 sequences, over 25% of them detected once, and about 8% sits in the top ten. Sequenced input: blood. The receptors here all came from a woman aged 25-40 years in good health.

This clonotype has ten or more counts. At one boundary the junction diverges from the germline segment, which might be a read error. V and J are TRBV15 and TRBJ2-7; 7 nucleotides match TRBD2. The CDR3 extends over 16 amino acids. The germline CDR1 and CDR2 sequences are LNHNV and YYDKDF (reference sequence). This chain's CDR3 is CTTSRDRGDRSYEQYF. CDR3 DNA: TGTACCACCAGCAGAGATCGGGGGGATCGTTCCTACGAGCAGTACTTC.

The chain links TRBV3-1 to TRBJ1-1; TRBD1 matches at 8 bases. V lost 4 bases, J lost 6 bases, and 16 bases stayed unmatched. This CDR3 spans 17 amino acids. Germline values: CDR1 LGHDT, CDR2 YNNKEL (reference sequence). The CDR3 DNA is TGTGCCAGCAGCCCTCACCACAAAGGAACAGGGGGAGCTGAAGCTTTCTTT. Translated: CASSPHHKGTGGAEAFF.

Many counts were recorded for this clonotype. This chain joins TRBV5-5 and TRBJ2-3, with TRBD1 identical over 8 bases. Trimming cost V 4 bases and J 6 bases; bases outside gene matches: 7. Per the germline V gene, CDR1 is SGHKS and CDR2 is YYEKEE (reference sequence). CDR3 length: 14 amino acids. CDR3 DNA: TGTGCCAGCAGCCAGACAGGGGATGGCGATACGCAGTATTTT. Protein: CASSQTGDGDTQYF.

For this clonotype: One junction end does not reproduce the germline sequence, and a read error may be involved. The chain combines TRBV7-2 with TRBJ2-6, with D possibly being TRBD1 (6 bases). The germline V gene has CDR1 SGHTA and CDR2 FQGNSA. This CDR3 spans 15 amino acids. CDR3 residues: CASSLQGSGANALTF. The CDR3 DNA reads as TGTGCCAGCAGTCTCCAGGGGAGTGGGGCCAACGCCCTGACTTTC. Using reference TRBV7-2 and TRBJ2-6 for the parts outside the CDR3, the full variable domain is GAGVSQSPSNKVTEKGKDVELRCDPISGHTALYWYRQSLGQGLEFLIYFQGNSAPDKSGLPSDRFSAERTGGSVSTLTIQRTQQEDSAVYLCASSLQGSGANALTFGAGSRLTVL.

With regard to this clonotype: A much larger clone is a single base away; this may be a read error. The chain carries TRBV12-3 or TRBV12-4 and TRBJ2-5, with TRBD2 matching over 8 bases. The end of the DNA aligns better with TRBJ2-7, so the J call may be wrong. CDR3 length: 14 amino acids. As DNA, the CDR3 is TGTGCCAGCAGTGAAGCGGGGGAGGCCTACGAGCAGTACTTC. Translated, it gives CASSEAGEAYEQYF.

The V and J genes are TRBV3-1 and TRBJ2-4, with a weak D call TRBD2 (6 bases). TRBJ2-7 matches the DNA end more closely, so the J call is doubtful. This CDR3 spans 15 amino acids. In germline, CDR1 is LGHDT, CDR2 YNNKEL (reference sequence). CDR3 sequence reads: CASSRDGGLSYEQYF. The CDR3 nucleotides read TGTGCCAGCAGTAGAGACGGGGGTTTGTCCTACGAGCAGTACTTC.

For the CDR3, the DNA is TGTGCCAGCAGCTTAGCTGCGGCAGGGGATGGGGAAAAACTGTTTTTT. This translates into CASSLAAAGDGEKLFF. V is TRBV7-9 and J is TRBJ1-4, with D possibly being TRBD1 (6 bases). V gave up 0 bases and J gave up 8 bases, with 16 bases separating them. Germline lookup yields CDR1 SEHNR and CDR2 FQNEAQ (reference sequence). The CDR3 spans 16 residues.

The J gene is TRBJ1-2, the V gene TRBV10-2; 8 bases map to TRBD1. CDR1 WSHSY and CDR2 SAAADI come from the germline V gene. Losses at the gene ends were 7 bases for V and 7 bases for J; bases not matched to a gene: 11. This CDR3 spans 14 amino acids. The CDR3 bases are TGCGCCAGCAAACCGACAGGGGCCCAACGTGGCTACACCTTC. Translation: CASKPTGAQRGYTF.

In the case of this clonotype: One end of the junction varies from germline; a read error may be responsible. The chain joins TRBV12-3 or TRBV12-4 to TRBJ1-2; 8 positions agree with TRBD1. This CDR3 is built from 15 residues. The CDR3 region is CASTFRDRSVYGHTF. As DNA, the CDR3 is TGTGCCAGCACCTTCCGGGACAGGAGCGTTTATGGCCACACCTTC.

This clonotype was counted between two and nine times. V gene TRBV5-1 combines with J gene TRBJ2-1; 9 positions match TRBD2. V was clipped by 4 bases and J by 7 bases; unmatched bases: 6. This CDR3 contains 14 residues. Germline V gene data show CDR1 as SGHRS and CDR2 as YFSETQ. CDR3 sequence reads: CASSTGTSPNEQFF. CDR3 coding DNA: TGCGCCAGCAGCACCGGGACTAGCCCTAATGAGCAGTTCTTC.

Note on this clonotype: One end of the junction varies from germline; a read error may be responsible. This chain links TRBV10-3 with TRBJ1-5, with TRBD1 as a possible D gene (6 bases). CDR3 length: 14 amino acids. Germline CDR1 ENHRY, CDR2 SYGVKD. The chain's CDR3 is CVIGEQQGSQPQHF. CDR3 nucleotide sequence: TGTGTCATCGGGGAGCAGCAGGGGAGTCAGCCCCAGCATTTT.

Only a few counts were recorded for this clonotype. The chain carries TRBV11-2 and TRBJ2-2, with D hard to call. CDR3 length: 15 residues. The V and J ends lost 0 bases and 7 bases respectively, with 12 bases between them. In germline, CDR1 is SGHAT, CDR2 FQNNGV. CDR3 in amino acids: CASSLDYYRDGELFF. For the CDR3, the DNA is TGTGCCAGCAGCTTAGATTACTACAGAGACGGGGAGCTGTTTTTT.

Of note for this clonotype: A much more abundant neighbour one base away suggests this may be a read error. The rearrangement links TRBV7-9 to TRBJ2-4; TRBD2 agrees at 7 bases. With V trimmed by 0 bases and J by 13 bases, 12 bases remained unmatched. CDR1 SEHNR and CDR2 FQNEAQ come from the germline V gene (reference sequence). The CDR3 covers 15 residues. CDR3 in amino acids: CASSLALGGWYKQYF. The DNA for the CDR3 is TGTGCCAGCAGCTTAGCGCTCGGGGGGTGGTACAAGCAGTACTTC.

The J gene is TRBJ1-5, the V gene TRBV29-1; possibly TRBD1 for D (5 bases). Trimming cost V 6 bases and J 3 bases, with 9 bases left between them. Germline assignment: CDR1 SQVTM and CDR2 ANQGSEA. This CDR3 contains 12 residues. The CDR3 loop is CSVRGPNQPQHF. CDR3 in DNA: TGCAGCGTCCGGGGCCCCAATCAGCCCCAGCATTTT.

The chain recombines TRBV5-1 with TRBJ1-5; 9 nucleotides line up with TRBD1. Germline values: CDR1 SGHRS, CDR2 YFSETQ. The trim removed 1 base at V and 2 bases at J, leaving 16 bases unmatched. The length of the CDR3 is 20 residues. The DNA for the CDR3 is TGCGCCAGCAGCTTGTCAAGGCGGGACAGGGTGATTCGTGGCAATCAGCCCCAGCATTTT. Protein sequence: CASSLSRRDRVIRGNQPQHF.

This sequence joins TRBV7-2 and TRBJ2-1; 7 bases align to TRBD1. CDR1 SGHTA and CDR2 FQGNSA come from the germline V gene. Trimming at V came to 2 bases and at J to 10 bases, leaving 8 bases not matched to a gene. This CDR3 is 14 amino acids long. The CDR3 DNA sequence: TGTGCCAGCAGCTTAAGGGACAGAGGGAAAGAGCAGTTCTTC. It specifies CASSLRDRGKEQFF.

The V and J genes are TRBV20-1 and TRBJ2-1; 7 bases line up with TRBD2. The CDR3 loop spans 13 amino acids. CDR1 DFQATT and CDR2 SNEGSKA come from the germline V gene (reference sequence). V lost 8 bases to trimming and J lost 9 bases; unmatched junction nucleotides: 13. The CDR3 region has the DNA TGCAGTCCAAGGTGGCGGGAGAGGAGTGAGCAGTTCTTC. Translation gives CSPRWRERSEQFF.

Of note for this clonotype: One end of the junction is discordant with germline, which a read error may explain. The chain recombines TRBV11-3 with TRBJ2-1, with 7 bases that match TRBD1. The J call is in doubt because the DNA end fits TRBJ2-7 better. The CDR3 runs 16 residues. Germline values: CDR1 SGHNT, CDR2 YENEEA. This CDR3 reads CASSNARDSSYNEQYF. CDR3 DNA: TGCGCCAGCAGTAATGCTAGGGACAGCTCCTACAATGAGCAGTACTTC.

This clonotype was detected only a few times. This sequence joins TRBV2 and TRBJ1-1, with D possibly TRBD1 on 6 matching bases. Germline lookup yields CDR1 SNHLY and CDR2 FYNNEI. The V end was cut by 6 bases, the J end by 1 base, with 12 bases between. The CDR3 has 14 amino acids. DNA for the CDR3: TGTGCCAGCAGACTCCGGGACACGAACACTGAAGCTTTCTTT. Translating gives CASRLRDTNTEAFF.

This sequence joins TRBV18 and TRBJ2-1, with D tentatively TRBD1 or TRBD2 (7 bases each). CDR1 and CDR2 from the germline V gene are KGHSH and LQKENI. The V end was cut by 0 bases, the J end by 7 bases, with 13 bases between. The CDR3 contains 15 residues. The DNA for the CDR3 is TGTGCCAGCTCACCACCGGTGCAGGGGGGGAATGAGCAGTTCTTC. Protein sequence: CASSPPVQGGNEQFF. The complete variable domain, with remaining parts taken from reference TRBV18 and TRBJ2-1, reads NAGVMQNPRHLVRRRGQEARLRCSPMKGHSHVYWYRQLPEEGLKFMVYLQKENIIDESGMPKERFSAEFPKEGPSILRIQQVVRGDSAAYFCASSPPVQGGNEQFFGPGTRLTVL.

This chain's CDR3 is CASSKEEELAWVQYF. The CDR3 DNA is TGTGCCAGCAGCAAAGAGGAAGAACTAGCTTGGGTGCAGTACTTC. The V and J genes are TRBV21-1 and TRBJ2-4; the table's D call, TRBD2, was not checked against the DNA. TRBV21-1 corresponds to a pseudogene. The CDR3 runs to 15 residues.